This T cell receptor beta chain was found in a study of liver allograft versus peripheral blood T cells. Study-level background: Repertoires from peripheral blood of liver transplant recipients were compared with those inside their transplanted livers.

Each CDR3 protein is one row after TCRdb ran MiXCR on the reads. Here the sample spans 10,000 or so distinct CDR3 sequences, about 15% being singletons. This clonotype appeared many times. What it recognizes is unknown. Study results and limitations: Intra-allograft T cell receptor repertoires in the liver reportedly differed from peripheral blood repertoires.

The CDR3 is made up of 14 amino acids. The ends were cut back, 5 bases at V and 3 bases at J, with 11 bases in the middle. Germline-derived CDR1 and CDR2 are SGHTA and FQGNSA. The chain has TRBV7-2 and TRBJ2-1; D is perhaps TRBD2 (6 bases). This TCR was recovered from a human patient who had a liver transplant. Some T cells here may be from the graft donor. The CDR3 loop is CASSPSTSYNEQFF. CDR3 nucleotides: TGTGCCAGCAGCCCTTCGACTAGCTACAATGAGCAGTTCTTC.